This T cell receptor (beta chain) comes out of a study of T cell responses to AZD1222 COVID-19 vaccine. Findings and caveats of the study: Just a handful of people given AZD1222 tested seropositive at baseline. Dominant CD4 TCR responses targeted spike regions 160-218 and 743-854.

As concerns this clone: Its specificity is not known.

Germline assignment: CDR1 LGHDT and CDR2 YNNKEL (reference sequence). The CDR3 length is 16 residues. V shed 5 bases and J 3 bases; nucleotides not matched to a gene: 7. Sequenced by immunoSEQ multiplex PCR; TCRdb stores in-frame clones only, minus some. Among roughly 100,000 clones listed, roughly 90% were seen once. The rearrangement uses TRBV3-1 (or the pseudogene TRBV3-2) and TRBJ2-2, with 9 bases identical to TRBD1. The material was peripheral blood, obtained on day 0 of AZD1222 vaccination. The sequence was obtained from an adult in good health. CDR3 nucleotide sequence: TGTGCCAGCAGCGGTTGGACAGGGGAAGACACCGGGGAGCTGTTTTTT. The encoded protein is CASSGWTGEDTGELFF.